These 6 T cell receptor beta chains originate from one sample sequenced in a study of siplizumab effects on memory and regulatory T cells. Which antigens these TCRs recognize remains unknown. In the mixed lymphocyte reaction, cells were cocultured for about 6 days at 37°C. Sequencing was performed with immunoSEQ multiplex PCR; in TCRdb, only in-frame clones are kept and a portion is missing. The profile covers 15,000 to 20,000 clones, with roughly two fifths appearing a single time and about 6% taken by the ten largest. Material: CFSE-low (dividing) CD4+ T cells sorted from an allogeneic mixed lymphocyte reaction. The source of these receptors is a human donor in good health; the cells came from an allogeneic mixed lymphocyte reaction. Some clones in this sample may be carry-over from other donors' samples.

This clone was seen just once. This chain connects TRBV23-1 to TRBJ2-7; possibly TRBD1 for D (6 bases). TRBV23-1 is sorted into the ORF group, with uncertain function. This CDR3 has 16 residues. V shed 0 bases and J shed 4 bases, with 16 bases lying between them. Here the CDR3 reads CASSQSRQGRMYEQYF. In nucleotides, the CDR3 is TGCGCCAGCAGTCAATCCAGGCAGGGGAGAATGTACGAGCAGTACTTC.

As concerns this clone: Possible read error: a much larger clone is one base away. This chain uses TRBV18 with TRBJ1-1; possibly TRBD1 for D (5 bases). CDR3 size: 15 residues. V was clipped by 4 bases and J by 5 bases, with 17 bases between them. Germline values: CDR1 KGHSH, CDR2 LQKENI. This CDR3 reads CASSLTRQTGTEAFF. CDR3 nucleotides: TGTGCCAGCTCACTGACCAGACAGACGGGGACTGAAGCTTTCTTT.

This clone is termed medium-sized. The chain couples TRBV7-9 to TRBJ2-3, with 13 bases that match TRBD2. The germline V gene has CDR1 SEHNR and CDR2 FQNEAQ (reference sequence). V was pared by 3 bases and J by 3 bases, with 9 bases of the junction left unmatched. This CDR3 has 18 amino acids. CDR3 DNA: TGTGCCAGCAGCTTCCTGGGACTAGCGGGGTCCGGGACAGATACGCAGTATTTT. It specifies CASSFLGLAGSGTDTQYF. Supplemented by reference TRBV7-9 and TRBJ2-3, the full variable domain reads DTGVSQNPRHKITKRGQNVTFRCDPISEHNRLYWYRQTLGQGPEFLTYFQNEAQLEKSRLLSDRFSAERPKGSFSTLEIQRTEQGDSAMYLCASSFLGLAGSGTDTQYFGPGTRLTVL.

The rearrangement uses TRBV7-9 and TRBJ2-7; tentative D call: TRBD1 (6 bases). CDR3 length: 16 residues. V was cut by 5 bases and J by 4 bases, with 21 bases left in between. The germline CDR1 and CDR2 sequences are SEHNR and FQNEAQ (reference sequence). CDR3 loop: CASSTAGVRLGYEQYF. Written as DNA, the CDR3 is TGTGCCAGCAGCACCGCAGGGGTAAGATTGGGGTACGAGCAGTACTTC.

The rearrangement links TRBV19 to TRBJ1-5, with D unresolved. The V end was cut by 6 bases, the J end by 4 bases, with 10 bases between. Germline V gene sequence: CDR1 LNHDA, CDR2 SQIVND (reference sequence). CDR3 length: 13 residues. CDR3 in amino acids: CASSSQTNQPQHF. The CDR3 DNA reads as TGTGCCAGTAGCAGTCAGACAAATCAGCCCCAGCATTTT.

This clone was seen a handful of times. The chain links TRBV2 to TRBJ2-3; D is unclear. Germline V gene data show CDR1 as SNHLY and CDR2 as FYNNEI. The V end was cut by 8 bases, the J end by 5 bases, with 14 bases between. This CDR3 spans 13 amino acids. In nucleotides, the CDR3 is TGTGCCAGCCGTAGTTCGGGTGTAGATACGCAGTATTTT. Encoded protein: CASRSSGVDTQYF.